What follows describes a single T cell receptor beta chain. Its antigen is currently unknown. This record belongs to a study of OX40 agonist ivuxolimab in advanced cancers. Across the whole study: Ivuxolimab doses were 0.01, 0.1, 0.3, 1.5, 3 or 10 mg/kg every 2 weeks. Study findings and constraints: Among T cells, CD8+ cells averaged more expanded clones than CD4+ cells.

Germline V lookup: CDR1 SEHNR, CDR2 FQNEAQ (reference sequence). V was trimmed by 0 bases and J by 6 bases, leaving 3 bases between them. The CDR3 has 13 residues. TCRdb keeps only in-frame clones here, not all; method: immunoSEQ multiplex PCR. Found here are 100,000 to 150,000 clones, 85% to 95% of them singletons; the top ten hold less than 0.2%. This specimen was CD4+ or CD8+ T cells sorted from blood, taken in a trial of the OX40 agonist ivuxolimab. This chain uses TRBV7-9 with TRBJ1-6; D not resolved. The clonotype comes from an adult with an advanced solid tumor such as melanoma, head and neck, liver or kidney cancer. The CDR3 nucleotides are TGTGCCAGCAGCTTAGCCATTAATTCACCCCTCCACTTT. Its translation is CASSLAINSPLHF.